The 23 T cell receptor beta chains in this list originate from one sample, sequenced in a study of T cell responses to AZD1222 COVID-19 vaccine. The repertoire was sequenced with immunoSEQ multiplex PCR; TCRdb's copy has only in-frame clones and lacks some. The data show about 130,000 clones, with around 84% seen just once and over 4% held by the top ten. The source was peripheral blood, collected on day 0 of AZD1222 vaccination. These receptors all come from an adult in good health.

The CDR3 protein is CAGGGVRQPQHF. The DNA for the CDR3 is TGTGCCGGGGGAGGGGTTAGACAGCCCCAGCATTTT. The gene calls are TRBV6-5 and TRBJ1-5; perhaps TRBD1 as D (5 bases). Trimming took 11 bases from V and 7 from J, leaving 15 bases between them. The CDR3 contains 12 residues. Germline V gives CDR1 MNHEY, CDR2 SVGAGI.

Written as DNA, the CDR3 is TGTGCCAGCACAAGGGGTTCGGATAATTCACCCCTCCACTTT. This sequence encodes CASTRGSDNSPLHF. J is TRBJ1-6 and V is TRBV28; D is perhaps TRBD1 (5 bases). The length of the CDR3 is 14 residues. CDR1 and CDR2 from the germline V gene are MDHEN and SYDVKM. The V gene lost 7 bases and the J gene lost 5 bases, with 12 bases spanning the gap.

The chain is built from TRBV29-1 and TRBJ1-1; 11 bases fit TRBD1. The length of the CDR3 is 14 residues. V lost 2 bases to trimming and J lost 5 bases; unmatched junction nucleotides: 4. Per germline, CDR1 SQVTM and CDR2 ANQGSEA. The CDR3 DNA follows: TGCAGCGTTGAACCCGGGACAGGGGGAACTGAAGCTTTCTTT. As protein: CSVEPGTGGTEAFF.

CDR3 coding DNA: TGTGCCAGCAGCCTAGGAGGGGGAGAAGAGACCCAGTACTTC. Its protein is CASSLGGGEETQYF. V and J are TRBV11-3 and TRBJ2-5; D might be TRBD1 or TRBD2, each matching 6 bases. CDR1 is SGHNT and CDR2 is YENEEA in the germline V gene. This CDR3 region has 14 residues. Trimming took off 5 bases at V and 3 bases at J, with 13 bases between the two ends.

The rearrangement links TRBV7-7 to TRBJ2-3; TRBD2 aligns across 10 bases. CDR3 length equals 14 residues. Germline assignment: CDR1 SSHAT and CDR2 FNYEAQ (reference sequence). V lost 5 bases, J lost 3 bases, and 2 bases stayed unmatched. CDR3 residues: CASSLGLATDTQYF. CDR3 nucleotide sequence: TGTGCCAGCAGCCTGGGACTAGCGACAGATACGCAGTATTTT.

The chain is built from TRBV12-3 or TRBV12-4 and TRBJ1-6, with D hard to call. The CDR3 has 13 residues. Trimming removed 3 bases at V and 11 bases at J, with 11 bases between. CDR3 region: CASSLSWGPPLHF. The DNA of the CDR3 is TGTGCCAGCAGTTTGTCGTGGGGTCCACCCCTCCACTTT.

This chain's CDR3 is CASTDGVYGYTF. CDR3 nucleotides: TGTGCCAGCACCGACGGAGTCTATGGCTACACCTTC. This chain links TRBV7-9 with TRBJ1-2; no reliable D call. Germline V gene sequence: CDR1 SEHNR, CDR2 FQNEAQ (reference sequence). V shed 7 bases and J shed 4 bases, with 10 bases lying between them. The CDR3 covers 12 residues.

The gene calls are TRBV5-6 and TRBJ2-5; TRBD2 is a possible D gene (5 bases). V was shortened by 4 bases and J by 6 bases, with 13 bases between the two germline ends. The germline V gene has CDR1 SGHDT and CDR2 YYEEEE. The CDR3 has 13 amino acids. The DNA for the CDR3 is TGTGCCAGCAGCCTCCTGCGGGTGAAGACCCAGTACTTC. It codes for CASSLLRVKTQYF.

In its sample, this clone was seen once. The chain has TRBV15 and TRBJ1-2, with a possible D match to TRBD1 (5 bases). Deletions cut 1 base from V and 4 bases from J, with 10 bases between. The CDR3 is 14 amino acids. CDR1 is LNHNV, CDR2 YYDKDF, per germline (reference sequence). This CDR3 reads CATSRGDSTYGYTF. In DNA, the CDR3 is TGTGCCACCAGCAGAGGAGACAGCACCTATGGCTACACCTTC.

This chain connects TRBV28 to TRBJ2-2; 10 bases line up with TRBD1. Germline loops: CDR1 MDHEN, CDR2 SYDVKM. The CDR3 covers 17 residues. V was clipped by 3 bases and J by 2 bases; unmatched bases: 6. Written as DNA, the CDR3 is TGTGCCAGCAGTTTGTGGGGGACAGGGGTAAACACCGGGGAGCTGTTTTTT. Protein: CASSLWGTGVNTGELFF.

As DNA, the CDR3 is TGTGCCAGCTCACCACTAAACAGGGGATCCGGTCAGCCCCAGCATTTT. It codes for CASSPLNRGSGQPQHF. The chain couples TRBV18 to TRBJ1-5, with 7 positions matching TRBD1. Losses at the gene ends were 1 base for V and 6 bases for J; bases not matched to a gene: 9. The CDR3 contains 16 residues. The germline gives CDR1 KGHSH, CDR2 LQKENI.

The chain employs TRBV6-5 and TRBJ1-2; D not resolved. Germline V gene sequence: CDR1 MNHEY, CDR2 SVGAGI. V lost 5 bases to trimming and J lost 5 bases, with 18 bases between them. CDR3 length: 15 residues. CDR3 DNA: TGTGCCAGCAGTCCTAAACTACAGAAAAAGTATGGCTACACCTTC. The encoded protein is CASSPKLQKKYGYTF.

V gene TRBV30 combines with J gene TRBJ2-5; perhaps TRBD2 as D (6 bases). Trimming stripped 8 bases from V and 1 base from J, with 14 bases between. Germline CDR1 is GTSNPN and CDR2 is SVGIG (reference sequence). The CDR3 has 13 amino acids. CDR3 DNA sequence: TGTGCCGGGGGGACCAGCAGCCAAGAGACCCAGTACTTC. It specifies CAGGTSSQETQYF.

This clone came up once. This chain links TRBV7-8 with TRBJ1-5, with D possibly matching TRBD1 (5 bases). From germline, CDR1 is SGHVS and CDR2 FQNEAQ. V was cut by 5 bases and J by 2 bases, with 16 bases left in between. The CDR3 spans 16 residues. The CDR3 nucleotides are TGTGCCAGCAGCATCGAAGTGGGGGTGGGCAATCAGCCCCAGCATTTT. Translating gives CASSIEVGVGNQPQHF.

With respect to this clone: Germline and junction disagree at one end, which may indicate a read error. V is TRBV7-7 and J is TRBJ2-7; perhaps TRBD1 as D (6 bases). This CDR3 contains 13 residues. CDR1 is SSHAT and CDR2 is FNYEAQ in the germline V gene (reference sequence). This CDR3 is CASSLYQGYEQYF. CDR3 DNA: TGTGCTAGCAGCTTATATCAGGGGTACGAGCAGTACTTC.

This chain's CDR3 is CATRNTEAFF. Written as DNA, the CDR3 is TGTGCCACGCGAAACACTGAAGCTTTCTTT. This sequence joins TRBV21-1 and TRBJ1-1. TRBV21-1 is shown as a pseudogene. The CDR3 has 10 residues.

This clone is a singleton in its sample. V is TRBV4-1 and J is TRBJ1-4; a weak D match, TRBD1 (6 bases). The CDR3 has 15 amino acids. Germline CDR1 and CDR2: MGHRA and YSYEKL. Trimming cost V 1 base and J 8 bases, with 14 bases left between them. CDR3 DNA sequence: TGCGCCAGCAGCCAAGTAAGGGGGGCGGGAGAAAAACTGTTTTTT. Translation: CASSQVRGAGEKLFF.

CDR3 DNA: TGTGCCAGCAGTGGGGCCAGGGCTGCGACTAATGAAAAACTGTTTTTT. Residues: CASSGARAATNEKLFF. The genes are TRBV2 and TRBJ1-4, with D possibly TRBD1 on 5 matching bases. This CDR3 comprises 16 residues. Germline values: CDR1 SNHLY, CDR2 FYNNEI. The V end lost 4 bases, the J end lost 2 bases, and 14 bases lay between the germline ends.

The genes are TRBV5-8 and TRBJ2-3, with D possibly matching TRBD2 (7 bases). The CDR3 runs 15 residues. Trimming shortened V by 0 bases and J by 2 bases, and 10 bases separated the two germline ends. Germline V gives CDR1 SGHTS, CDR2 YDEGEE. The CDR3 DNA sequence: TGTGCCAGCAGCTTGGCGGGGGGCTACACAGATACGCAGTATTTT. It codes for CASSLAGGYTDTQYF.

This chain joins TRBV19 and TRBJ1-2; D is perhaps TRBD1 (6 bases). The CDR3 is made up of 14 amino acids. Trimming stripped 4 bases from V and 0 bases from J, with 9 bases between. The germline V gene encodes CDR1 LNHDA and CDR2 SQIVND (reference sequence). In nucleotides, the CDR3 is TGTGCCAGTAGTAAGGACAGAGCTAACTATGGCTACACCTTC. Its protein product is CASSKDRANYGYTF.

The chain carries TRBV19 and TRBJ2-7, with TRBD2 as a possible D gene (6 bases). V was clipped by 5 bases and J by 5 bases, with 19 bases between them. This CDR3 contains 15 residues. CDR1 and CDR2 (germline): LNHDA, SQIVND (reference sequence). CDR3 sequence: CASSRASEGVHEQYF. In nucleotides, the CDR3 is TGTGCCAGTAGTCGGGCATCGGAGGGAGTCCACGAGCAGTACTTC.

V gene TRBV5-8 combines with J gene TRBJ2-3; 11 nucleotides match TRBD2. The CDR3 runs to 14 residues. The V segment lost 5 bases and the J segment 1 base; nucleotides outside the gene matches: 0. Per the germline V gene, CDR1 is SGHTS and CDR2 is YDEGEE. The CDR3 DNA sequence: TGTGCCAGCAGACTAGCGGGAGGCACAGATACGCAGTATTTT. The encoded protein is CASRLAGGTDTQYF.

This chain connects TRBV7-2 to TRBJ1-1; D uncertain. V gave up 11 bases and J gave up 6 bases, with 19 bases separating them. The CDR3 covers 13 residues. Per the germline V gene, CDR1 is SGHTA and CDR2 is FQGNSA. CDR3 region: CASGAAGIPEAFF. The CDR3 DNA follows: TGTGCCTCGGGAGCGGCGGGCATTCCTGAAGCTTTCTTT.